What follows describes a single TCR beta chain. The data stem from a study of blood T cell repertoires in COVID-19. In the study overall: Acute and convalescent COVID-19 specimens originated in the United States, Italy and Spain. PBMCs, B-cell-depleted T cells, or T cells provided the cDNA or gDNA that made up the material.

In the authors' methods: The authors estimated nucleated cell counts from reference gene primer amplification. Only in-frame clones appear in the TCRdb table, and some are missing; sequencing was by immunoSEQ multiplex PCR. Clonal size and the V and J genes are those of that table, whereas D and trimming came from the DNA. Among over 600,000 clones listed, approximately 90% were seen once. CDR3 length: 16 residues. Germline CDR1 reads SGHRS; CDR2 reads YFSETQ. J lost 0 bases, V lost 4 bases, and 6 bases had no gene match. The source material was peripheral blood. This TCR was recovered from a woman aged 18-29 years with acute or convalescent COVID-19. This chain links TRBV5-1 with TRBJ1-1, with 10 bases identical to TRBD1. The CDR3 sequence: CASSIGTGDMNTEAFF. CDR3 DNA: TGCGCCAGCAGCATAGGGACAGGGGACATGAACACTGAAGCTTTCTTT. Using reference TRBV5-1 and TRBJ1-1 for the parts outside the CDR3, the full variable domain is KAGVTQTPRYLIKTRGQQVTLSCSPISGHRSVSWYQQTPGQGLQFLFEYFSETQRNKGNFPGRFSGRQFSNSRSEMNVSTLELGDSALYLCASSIGTGDMNTEAFFGQGTRLTVV.